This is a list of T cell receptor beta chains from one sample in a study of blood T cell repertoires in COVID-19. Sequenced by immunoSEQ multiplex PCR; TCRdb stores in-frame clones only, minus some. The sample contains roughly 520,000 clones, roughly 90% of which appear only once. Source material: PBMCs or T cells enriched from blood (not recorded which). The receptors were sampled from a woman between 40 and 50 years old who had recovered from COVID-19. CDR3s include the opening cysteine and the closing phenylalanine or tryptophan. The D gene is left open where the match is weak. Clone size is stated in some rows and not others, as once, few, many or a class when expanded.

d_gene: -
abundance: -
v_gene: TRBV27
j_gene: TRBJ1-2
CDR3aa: CASSSATGSGGYTF
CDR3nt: TGTGCCAGCAGTTCAGCCACAGGTTCCGGTGGCTACACCTTC

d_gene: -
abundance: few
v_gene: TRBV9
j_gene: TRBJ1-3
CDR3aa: CASNRENGNTIYF
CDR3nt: TGTGCCAGCAATAGGGAGAATGGAAACACCATATATTTT

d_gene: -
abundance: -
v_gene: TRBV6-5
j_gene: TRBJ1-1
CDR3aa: CASSTGGENTEAFF
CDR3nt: TGTGCCAGCAGTACTGGGGGGGAGAACACTGAAGCTTTCTTT

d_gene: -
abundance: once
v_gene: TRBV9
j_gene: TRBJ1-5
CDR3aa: CASTAGPYSNQPQHF
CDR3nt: TGTGCCAGCACGGCGGGACCCTATAGCAATCAGCCCCAGCATTTT

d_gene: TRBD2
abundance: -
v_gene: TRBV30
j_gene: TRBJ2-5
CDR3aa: CAWRIAGKGETQYF
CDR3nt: TGTGCCTGGAGGATAGCGGGAAAAGGGGAGACCCAGTACTTC

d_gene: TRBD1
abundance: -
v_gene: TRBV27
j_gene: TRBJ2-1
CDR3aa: CASSLGPGTEVYNEQFF
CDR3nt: TGTGCCAGCAGTTTAGGTCCGGGGACAGAGGTTTACAATGAGCAGTTCTTC

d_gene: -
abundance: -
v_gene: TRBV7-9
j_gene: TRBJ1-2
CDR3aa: CASSPGWGGNYGYTF
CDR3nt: TGTGCCAGCAGCCCCGGCTGGGGGGGTAACTATGGCTACACCTTC

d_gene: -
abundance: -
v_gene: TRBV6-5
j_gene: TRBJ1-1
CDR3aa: CASSYSYRVGNTEAFF
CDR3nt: TGTGCCAGCAGTTACTCCTACAGGGTTGGCAACACTGAAGCTTTCTTT

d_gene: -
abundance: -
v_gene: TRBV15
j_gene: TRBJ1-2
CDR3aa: CATQPEDRNYGYTF
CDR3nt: TGTGCCACCCAGCCTGAAGACAGAAACTATGGCTACACCTTC

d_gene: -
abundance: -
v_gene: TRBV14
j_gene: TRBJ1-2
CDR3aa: CASSLAPTGEGEGYTF
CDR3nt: TGTGCCAGCAGCCTGGCCCCGACGGGGGAAGGTGAGGGCTACACCTTC

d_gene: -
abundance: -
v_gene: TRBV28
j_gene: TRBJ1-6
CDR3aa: CASSFLDKLSSYNSPLHF
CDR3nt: TGTGCCAGCAGTTTCTTGGACAAATTGAGCTCCTATAATTCACCCCTCCACTTT

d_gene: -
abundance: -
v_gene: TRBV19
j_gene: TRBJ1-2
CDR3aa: CASSRKDTANYGYTF
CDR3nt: TGTGCCAGTAGTAGGAAAGACACCGCTAACTATGGCTACACCTTC

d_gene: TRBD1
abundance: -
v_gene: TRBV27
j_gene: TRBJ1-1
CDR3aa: CASRETGGFTEAFF
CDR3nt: TGTGCCAGCAGGGAAACAGGGGGCTTTACTGAAGCTTTCTTT

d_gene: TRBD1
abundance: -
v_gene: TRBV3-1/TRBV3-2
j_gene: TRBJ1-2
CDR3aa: CASSETGVNYGYTF
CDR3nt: TGTGCCAGCAGCGAGACAGGGGTTAACTATGGCTACACCTTC

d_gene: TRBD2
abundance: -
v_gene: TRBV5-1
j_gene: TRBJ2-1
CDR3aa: CASSLGPSSGRMFF
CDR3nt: TGCGCCAGCAGCTTGGGTCCGTCCAGCGGGAGGATGTTCTTC

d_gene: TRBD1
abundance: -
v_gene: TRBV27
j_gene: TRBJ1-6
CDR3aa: CASREWTGGSPLHF
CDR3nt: TGTGCCAGCAGGGAGTGGACAGGGGGTTCACCCCTCCACTTT

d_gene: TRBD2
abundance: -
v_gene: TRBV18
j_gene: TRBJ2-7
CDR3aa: CASSRSRGRTSYEQYF
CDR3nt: TGTGCCAGCTCACGGTCACGCGGGAGGACCTCCTACGAGCAGTACTTC

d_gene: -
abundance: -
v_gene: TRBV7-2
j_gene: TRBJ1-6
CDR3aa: CASSLGGGVNSPLHF
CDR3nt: TGTGCCAGCAGCTTAGGGGGCGGGGTCAACTCACCCCTCCACTTT

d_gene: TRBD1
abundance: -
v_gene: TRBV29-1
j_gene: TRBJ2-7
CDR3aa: CSVDTGTGNEQYF
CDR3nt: TGCAGCGTCGACACCGGGACAGGGAACGAGCAGTACTTC

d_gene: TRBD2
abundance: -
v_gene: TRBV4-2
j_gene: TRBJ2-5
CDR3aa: CASSPGTTLVTETQYF
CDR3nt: TGTGCCAGCAGCCCTGGGACTACTTTAGTCACGGAGACCCAGTACTTC

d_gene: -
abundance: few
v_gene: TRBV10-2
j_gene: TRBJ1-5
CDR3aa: CASSPGTRSNQPQHF
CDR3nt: TGCGCCAGCAGCCCCGGGACTCGTAGCAATCAGCCCCAGCATTTT

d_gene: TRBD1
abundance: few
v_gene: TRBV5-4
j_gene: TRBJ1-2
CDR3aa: CASSKDREAGYTF
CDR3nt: TGTGCCAGCAGCAAAGACAGGGAAGCTGGCTACACCTTC